The source of this TCR beta chain is a study of patients and donors after allogeneic stem cell transplantation. Trimming took 3 bases from V and 9 from J; bases not matched to a gene: 5. Germline values: CDR1 SGDLS, CDR2 YYNGEE. The CDR3 is 14 amino acids. In TCRdb, the RT-PCR reads were re-called with MiXCR into one record per CDR3 protein. The sample lists 400,000 to 500,000 distinct CDR3 sequences, around 16% occurring once. This clonotype was seen a handful of times. Sequenced: blood, either unsorted or a sorted T cell fraction (not recorded which). The V call is TRBV9, the J call TRBJ1-6; 8 bases match TRBD1. The sequence was obtained from a human donor who was either an allogeneic HSCT recipient or a stem cell or donor lymphocyte infusion donor (not recorded which). It is not recorded whose cells these are; they may come from a transplant donor. The CDR3 DNA follows: TGTGCCAGCAGCGAGACAGGGGATATTTCACCCCTCCACTTT. It is translated as CASSETGDISPLHF.